The 20 T cell receptor beta chains listed next were all sequenced from one sample in a study of beta chain features in type 1 diabetes. Expressed TCRB transcripts were sequenced because the isolated RNA had all been reverse transcribed beforehand. Libraries were prepared by immunoSEQ multiplex PCR; TCRdb keeps only in-frame clonotypes and omits some of them. The table shows about 16,000 clones, with 55% occurring only once. Sequencing used stem cell memory CD4+ T cells from blood. The origin of the receptors is a woman between 18 and 29 years old in good health.

This clone appeared once. CDR3 protein: CAWSGVRDRGGSYTF. CDR3 DNA sequence: TGTGCCTGGAGCGGGGTCCGGGACAGGGGTGGGAGCTACACCTTC. V usage is TRBV30 and J usage is TRBJ1-2, with TRBD1 matching 10 bases. Germline V gene data show CDR1 as GTSNPN and CDR2 as SVGIG (reference sequence). With 3 bases clipped from V and 9 bases from J, the junction kept 13 bases outside the gene matches. The CDR3 has 15 amino acids.

The rearrangement joins TRBV27 to TRBJ2-7; D is ambiguous. With 7 bases removed from V and 1 base from J, the gap between germline ends came to 5 bases. The CDR3 is 11 residues long. Germline CDR1 reads MNHEY; CDR2 reads SMNVEV (reference sequence). CDR3 sequence: CASKHSYEQYF. CDR3 bases: TGTGCCAGCAAACATTCCTACGAGCAGTACTTC.

This clone has a handful of counts. The chain joins TRBV19 to TRBJ2-1, with TRBD2 matching over 13 bases. This CDR3 is built from 16 residues. Germline V CDR1 and CDR2: LNHDA, SQIVND (reference sequence). The ends lost 8 bases at V and 1 base at J; junction bases unmatched: 5. DNA of the CDR3: TGTGCCAGTGCCCTGACTAGCGGGAGGTCCTACAATGAGCAGTTCTTC. Translating gives CASALTSGRSYNEQFF.

This clone was observed a single time. CDR3 DNA: TGTGCCAGCAGGTTACCCTTCGCGGGAGGGTCGAACACCGGGGAGCTGTTTTTT. The encoded protein is CASRLPFAGGSNTGELFF. The V gene is TRBV11-2, the J gene TRBJ2-2; 9 bases match TRBD2. V trimming: 6 bases; J trimming: 0 bases; junction bases outside the gene matches: 11. The CDR3 runs 18 residues. Germline assignment: CDR1 SGHAT and CDR2 FQNNGV. Full variable domain (rest looked up from reference TRBV11-2 and TRBJ2-2): EAGVAQSPRYKIIEKRQSVAFWCNPISGHATLYWYQQILGQGPKLLIQFQNNGVVDDSQLPKDRFSAERLKGVDSTLKIQPAKLEDSAVYLCASRLPFAGGSNTGELFFGEGSRLTVL.

This clone was observed a handful of times. The chain is built from TRBV30 and TRBJ2-5, with TRBD2 as a possible D gene (5 bases). This CDR3 has 13 residues. The germline V gene has CDR1 GTSNPN and CDR2 SVGIG (reference sequence). The V and J ends lost 2 bases and 5 bases respectively, with 12 bases between them. The CDR3 DNA reads as TGTGCCTGGAGTTGGCGGGCCGGGGAGACCCAGTACTTC. Its translation is CAWSWRAGETQYF. The whole variable domain, filled in from reference TRBV30 and TRBJ2-5, reads SQTIHQWPATLVQPVGSPLSLECTVEGTSNPNLYWYRQAAGRGLQLLFYSVGIGQISSEVPQNLSASRPQDRQFILSSKKLLLSDSGFYLCAWSWRAGETQYFGPGTRLLVL.

The chain links TRBV14 to TRBJ2-1; 10 bases are shared with TRBD1. The length of the CDR3 is 15 residues. V trimming: 4 bases; J trimming: 5 bases; junction bases outside the gene matches: 5. Germline V gene sequence: CDR1 SGHDN, CDR2 FVKESK. The CDR3 region is CASSPGDRGHNEQFF. The CDR3 nucleotides are TGTGCCAGCAGCCCCGGGGACAGGGGACACAATGAGCAGTTCTTC.

This chain uses TRBV19 with TRBJ1-4, with D perhaps matching TRBD1 (5 bases). Germline V CDR1 and CDR2: LNHDA, SQIVND (reference sequence). CDR3 size: 13 residues. Trimming took off 10 bases at V and 4 bases at J, with 13 bases between the two ends. The CDR3 loop reads CATEAGLNEKLFF. Written as DNA, the CDR3 is TGTGCCACCGAGGCAGGGCTTAATGAAAAACTGTTTTTT.

This clone turned up a few times. This sequence joins TRBV7-2 and TRBJ2-5, with 10 bases lining up with TRBD2. The J call is doubtful: the DNA matches TRBJ2-7 better. This CDR3 is built from 15 residues. The germline V gene has CDR1 SGHTA and CDR2 FQGNSA. The CDR3 spells CASSAGLAASYEQYF. For the CDR3, the DNA is TGTGCCAGCAGCGCAGGACTAGCGGCGTCTTACGAGCAGTACTTC.

CDR3 amino acids: CASSSAFGKDTQYF. In nucleotides, the CDR3 is TGTGCCAGCAGCTCGGCCTTCGGGAAAGATACGCAGTATTTT. The chain combines TRBV5-4 with TRBJ2-3; the D gene is possibly TRBD2 (5 bases). The V gene's germline CDR1 is SGHNT and CDR2 YYREEE (reference sequence). Trimming stripped 3 bases from V and 5 bases from J, with 13 bases between. CDR3 length: 14 residues.

A few counts support this clone. This rearrangement joins TRBV10-1 to TRBJ2-1; 9 bases align to TRBD2. The V and J ends lost 0 bases and 9 bases, in that order; junction bases with no gene match: 6. The CDR3 loop spans 15 amino acids. The germline CDR1 and CDR2 sequences are WNHNN and SYGVQD (reference sequence). CDR3 sequence: CASSESLLAGSEQFF. CDR3 DNA sequence: TGCGCCAGCAGTGAGTCGTTGCTAGCGGGGAGTGAGCAGTTCTTC.

This clone was recorded a few times. The V call is TRBV5-1, the J call TRBJ2-3; D might be TRBD2 (5 bases). Germline V lookup: CDR1 SGHRS, CDR2 YFSETQ. The ends were cut back, 0 bases at V and 0 bases at J, with 5 bases in the middle. The CDR3 loop spans 14 amino acids. The CDR3 bases are TGCGCCAGCAGCTTGGGCGGGAGCACAGATACGCAGTATTTT. Translation gives CASSLGGSTDTQYF. Full variable domain (rest looked up from reference TRBV5-1 and TRBJ2-3): KAGVTQTPRYLIKTRGQQVTLSCSPISGHRSVSWYQQTPGQGLQFLFEYFSETQRNKGNFPGRFSGRQFSNSRSEMNVSTLELGDSALYLCASSLGGSTDTQYFGPGTRLTVL.

The chain links TRBV7-9 to TRBJ1-3; D remains unclear. CDR1 is SEHNR and CDR2 is FQNEAQ in the germline V gene (reference sequence). Deletions cut 1 base from V and 4 bases from J, with 8 bases between. This CDR3 contains 14 residues. As DNA, the CDR3 is TGTGCCAGCAGCTTAGTTCATGAGGGAAACACCATATATTTT. Amino acids: CASSLVHEGNTIYF.

Here the CDR3 DNA reads TGTGCCCAGGCCTCGGTGGGCTCTGGCTACACCTTC. Encoded protein: CAQASVGSGYTF. The gene calls are TRBV30 and TRBJ1-2, with D unresolved. Deletions cut 8 bases from V and 7 bases from J, with 17 bases between. CDR3 length: 12 amino acids. Germline CDR1 reads GTSNPN; CDR2 reads SVGIG (reference sequence).

The sample holds a few counts of this clone. The rearrangement uses TRBV5-4 and TRBJ2-2, with 14 bases aligning to TRBD2. Germline assignment: CDR1 SGHNT and CDR2 YYREEE (reference sequence). Trimming took 4 bases from V and 5 from J; bases not matched to a gene: 7. The CDR3 runs to 17 residues. The CDR3 is CASSDGLAGGRTGELFF. The CDR3 region has the DNA TGTGCCAGCAGCGATGGACTAGCGGGGGGTCGGACCGGGGAGCTGTTTTTT.

The sample holds a few counts of this clone. The chain joins TRBV7-9 to TRBJ1-5, with D uncertain. The length of the CDR3 is 13 residues. Germline V gene data show CDR1 as SEHNR and CDR2 as FQNEAQ (reference sequence). V was cut by 4 bases and J by 3 bases, with 7 bases left in between. The CDR3 spells CASSSVDNQPQHF. The DNA of the CDR3 is TGTGCCAGCAGCTCGGTCGACAATCAGCCCCAGCATTTT.

About this clone itself: The junction differs from germline at one of its ends, possibly a read error. The J gene is TRBJ1-4, the V gene TRBV14; no clear D gene. CDR1 is SGHDN and CDR2 is FVKESK in the germline V gene. CDR3 length equals 12 residues. CDR3 region: CASSQTTEKLFF. The CDR3 nucleotides read TGTGCCAGCAGCCAAACTACTGAAAAACTGTTTTTT.

The chain links TRBV14 to TRBJ1-1, with 8 bases identical to TRBD1. V was pared by 0 bases and J by 1 base, with 7 bases of the junction left unmatched. The length of the CDR3 is 17 residues. Germline V lookup: CDR1 SGHDN, CDR2 FVKESK. For the CDR3, the DNA is TGTGCCAGCAGCCAAGACCAGGGAACAGGGGGGAACACTGAAGCTTTCTTT. Translation gives CASSQDQGTGGNTEAFF.

The genes are TRBV5-1 and TRBJ2-1; perhaps TRBD2 as D (6 bases). Germline CDR1 SGHRS, CDR2 YFSETQ. This CDR3 is built from 16 residues. V lost 2 bases to trimming and J lost 5 bases, with 17 bases between them. The CDR3 DNA sequence: TGCGCCAGCAGCTTATCCCGCGAGCGGGTCAACAATGAGCAGTTCTTC. It codes for CASSLSRERVNNEQFF.

This clone has more than one count but fewer than ten. The V call is TRBV5-1, the J call TRBJ2-1; 10 bases match TRBD1. The CDR3 sequence is 14 residues long. CDR1 and CDR2 from the germline V gene are SGHRS and YFSETQ. Losses at the gene ends were 5 bases for V and 9 bases for J; bases not matched to a gene: 8. CDR3 coding DNA: TGCGCCAGCAGTCCCGGGACAGGGGAAGGTGAGCAGTTCTTC. It specifies CASSPGTGEGEQFF.

The V call is TRBV19, the J call TRBJ1-5, with unresolved D. This CDR3 contains 14 residues. V was cut by 5 bases and J by 5 bases, with 13 bases left in between. Germline CDR1 reads LNHDA; CDR2 reads SQIVND (reference sequence). The CDR3 sequence: CASSLRFGDQPQHF. CDR3 DNA: TGTGCCAGTAGTCTCAGGTTCGGGGATCAGCCCCAGCATTTT.